The rows below give T cell receptor beta chains drawn from one sample of a study of OX40 agonist ivuxolimab in advanced cancers. Profiled with immunoSEQ multiplex PCR; TCRdb holds only in-frame clones, not every one. Found here are under 40,000 clones, about four fifths of them singletons; the top ten hold 7.5% to 10%. The source was CD4+ or CD8+ T cells sorted from blood, collected in a trial of the OX40 agonist ivuxolimab. Receptors were obtained from an adult with an advanced solid tumor such as melanoma, head and neck, liver or kidney cancer. CDR3s include the opening cysteine and the closing phenylalanine or tryptophan. The D gene is left open where the match is weak. Size is stated for part of the rows, as once, few or many counts, or as a class when the clone is expanded.

d_call	cdr3_length	clone_size	v_call	j_call	cdr3_aa	cdr3_nt
.	15	.	TRBV19	TRBJ1-1	CASSIGKQGRTEAFF	TGTGCCAGTAGTATAGGAAAACAGGGACGAACTGAAGCTTTCTTT
.	11	.	TRBV4-1	TRBJ1-2	CASSQRGNNTF	TGCGCCAGCAGCCAAAGGGGGAACAACACCTTC
TRBD2	20	.	TRBV13	TRBJ2-7	CASSRTGSSGTSRGYDEQYF	TGTGCCAGCAGCCGAACGGGATCTAGCGGGACCTCACGGGGTTACGATGAGCAGTACTTC
.	18	.	TRBV1	TRBJ2-7	CTSSQASGGGPSSYEQYF	TGCACCAGCAGCCAGGCTAGCGGGGGGGGTCCGAGCTCCTACGAGCAGTACTTC
TRBD1	15	.	TRBV2	TRBJ2-7	CASSEEQGDIYEQYF	TGTGCCAGCAGTGAGGAACAGGGGGATATCTACGAGCAGTACTTC
.	17	.	TRBV10-2	TRBJ2-7	CASSEVARASFSYEQYF	TGCGCCAGCAGTGAAGTCGCGAGGGCTAGCTTCTCCTACGAGCAGTACTTC
.	13	few	TRBV29-1	TRBJ1-2	CSVTPSGVAGYTF	TGCAGCGTCACCCCCAGCGGAGTAGCTGGCTACACCTTC
TRBD1	15	.	TRBV5-6	TRBJ1-1	CASSYRDRAGPEAFF	TGTGCCAGCAGCTACCGGGACAGGGCCGGACCTGAAGCTTTCTTT
.	15	.	TRBV7-2	TRBJ1-6	CASSLAGGQGSPLHF	TGTGCCAGCAGCTTAGCCGGGGGGCAGGGTTCACCCCTCCACTTT
TRBD2	12	once	TRBV6-6	TRBJ2-7	CASRFSGYEQYF	TGTGCCAGCAGGTTTAGCGGGTACGAGCAGTACTTC
.	14	once	TRBV28	TRBJ1-5	CASSFAHGDQPQHF	TGTGCCAGCAGTTTCGCACACGGGGATCAGCCCCAGCATTTT
TRBD1	13	few	TRBV2	TRBJ1-5	CASSQQGNQPQHF	TGTGCCAGCAGTCAACAGGGGAATCAGCCCCAGCATTTT
.	13	.	TRBV19	TRBJ2-3	CASSIGSLDTQYF	TGTGCCAGTAGTATCGGTTCTTTAGATACGCAGTATTTT
.	16	.	TRBV9	TRBJ2-2	CASSVRGISNTGELFF	TGTGCCAGCAGCGTAAGAGGGATCTCGAACACCGGGGAGCTGTTTTTT
.	14	.	TRBV5-1	TRBJ2-3	CASSLLIGADTQYF	TGCGCCAGCAGCTTGTTAATCGGAGCAGATACGCAGTATTTT
.	14	.	TRBV27	TRBJ2-3	CASSLTRLTDTQYF	TGTGCCAGCAGTTTAACCCGTTTAACAGATACGCAGTATTTT
.	14	.	TRBV25-1	TRBJ1-2	CASSDAGANYGYTF	TGTGCCAGCAGTGACGCTGGGGCAAACTATGGCTACACCTTC
.	14	once	TRBV18	TRBJ1-5	CASSQGYSNQPQHF	TGTGCCAGCTCACAGGGATATAGCAATCAGCCCCAGCATTTT
.	14	.	TRBV7-2	TRBJ2-2	CASSFSTNTGELFF	TGTGCCAGCAGTTTCAGTACGAACACCGGGGAGCTGTTTTTT
.	16	.	TRBV9	TRBJ1-4	CASSAAGHSGDEKLFF	TGTGCCAGCAGCGCCGCGGGACACTCGGGGGATGAAAAACTGTTTTTT
TRBD1	13	.	TRBV5-5	TRBJ2-7	CASSLQGAYEQYF	TGTGCCAGCAGCTTACAGGGGGCCTACGAGCAGTACTTC
TRBD2	15	.	TRBV7-8	TRBJ2-5	CASATVLAGGQTQYF	TGTGCCAGCGCGACCGTCTTGGCGGGGGGTCAGACCCAGTACTTC
.	16	.	TRBV4-2	TRBJ2-1	CASSQVLSTSIGEQFF	TGTGCCAGCAGCCAAGTCCTGTCCACTAGTATCGGTGAGCAGTTCTTC
.	13	.	TRBV29-1	TRBJ1-5	CSVSDTRNQPQHF	TGCAGCGTGTCGGACACCCGCAATCAGCCCCAGCATTTT
.	14	.	TRBV18	TRBJ1-5	CASSPRALNQPQHF	TGTGCCAGCTCACCACGGGCCCTCAATCAGCCCCAGCATTTT
.	14	.	TRBV30	TRBJ2-2	CAWSRVLKTGELFF	TGTGCCTGGAGCCGGGTCCTCAAAACCGGGGAGCTGTTTTTT
.	14	once	TRBV12-5	TRBJ2-3	CASGLGGGSSRGYF	TGTGCTAGTGGTTTGGGGGGCGGCAGTAGCCGAGGGTATTTT
TRBD2	17	.	TRBV6-1	TRBJ2-5	CASSGRGLAGGGETQYF	TGTGCCAGCAGTGGCAGGGGACTAGCGGGGGGTGGAGAGACCCAGTACTTC
.	12	.	TRBV10-3	TRBJ2-5	CAISESRETQYF	TGTGCCATCAGTGAGTCCCGGGAGACCCAGTACTTC
TRBD1	15	.	TRBV6-5	TRBJ2-7	CASSVDRGNSYEQYF	TGTGCCAGCAGTGTGGACAGGGGAAATTCCTACGAGCAGTACTTC
.	12	.	TRBV5-6	TRBJ1-2	CASGWGAGGYTF	TGTGCCAGCGGCTGGGGGGCGGGCGGCTACACCTTC
TRBD2	13	.	TRBV6-4	TRBJ2-7	CASSLSPGGEQYF	TGTGCCAGCAGTCTGTCCCCGGGGGGCGAGCAGTACTTC
TRBD1	18	.	TRBV9	TRBJ1-5	CASSVVVRRGQDNQPQHF	TGTGCCAGCAGCGTAGTCGTCCGGAGGGGACAGGATAATCAGCCCCAGCATTTT
.	13	.	TRBV30	TRBJ2-5	CAWSVRPPAAQYF	TGTGCCTGGAGTGTACGACCGCCGGCGGCCCAGTACTTC
TRBD1	16	.	TRBV5-1	TRBJ2-3	CASSPLGTGGADTQYF	TGCGCCAGCAGCCCGCTAGGGACAGGGGGCGCAGATACGCAGTATTTT
.	13	.	TRBV28	TRBJ2-2	CASRPGVYGELFF	TGTGCCAGCAGACCCGGCGTATACGGGGAGCTGTTTTTT
.	14	few	TRBV28	TRBJ2-7	CASRSAGADHEQYF	TGTGCCAGCAGATCCGCGGGGGCGGACCACGAGCAGTACTTC
TRBD1	16	.	TRBV2	TRBJ1-4	CASSGGQGQGREKLFF	TGTGCCAGCAGTGGGGGTCAGGGACAGGGAAGAGAAAAACTGTTTTTT
TRBD1	12	.	TRBV27	TRBJ2-1	CASKSRTGEQFF	TGTGCCAGCAAATCCCGGACAGGGGAGCAGTTCTTC
.	15	.	TRBV28	TRBJ1-4	CASTDRTSTNEKLFF	TGTGCCAGCACCGACAGGACCTCAACTAATGAAAAACTGTTTTTT
TRBD1	14	.	TRBV30	TRBJ1-6	CAWSEGQGNSPLHF	TGTGCCTGGAGTGAGGGACAGGGGAATTCACCCCTCCACTTT
TRBD1	14	.	TRBV28	TRBJ1-2	CATSGTAGIYGYTF	TGTGCCACATCCGGGACAGCCGGAATCTATGGCTACACCTTC
TRBD2	14	.	TRBV15	TRBJ2-3	CATSSGGGTDTQYF	TGTGCCACCAGCAGTGGCGGGGGGACAGATACGCAGTATTTT
.	13	.	TRBV15	TRBJ2-5	CATSRSGQETQYF	TGTGCCACCAGCAGGAGCGGCCAAGAGACCCAGTACTTC
.	13	.	TRBV11-1	TRBJ2-1	CASSLLAETEQFF	TGTGCCAGCAGTTTGCTGGCAGAAACTGAGCAGTTCTTC
.	16	.	TRBV7-4	TRBJ2-7	CASSLVAGRSSYEQYF	TGTGCCAGCAGCTTAGTTGCAGGGCGAAGCTCCTACGAGCAGTACTTC
.	15	.	TRBV9	TRBJ2-1	CASSVAGGAGNEQFF	TGTGCCAGCAGCGTAGCGGGGGGCGCTGGCAATGAGCAGTTCTTC
.	14	few	TRBV6-5	TRBJ1-5	CASSSGGAGQPQHF	TGTGCCAGCAGTTCCGGGGGGGCCGGTCAGCCCCAGCATTTT
.	13	.	TRBV14	TRBJ1-1	CASGGQLNTEAFF	TGTGCCAGCGGCGGGCAGTTGAACACTGAAGCTTTCTTT
.	17	.	TRBV4-1	TRBJ2-1	CASSQGAPAVAYNEQFF	TGCGCCAGCAGCCAAGGGGCACCGGCAGTTGCCTACAATGAGCAGTTCTTC
.	14	.	TRBV5-4	TRBJ2-7	CASSGGTVFSEQYF	TGTGCCAGCAGCGGCGGGACAGTCTTCTCTGAGCAGTACTTC
.	13	.	TRBV10-3	TRBJ2-5	CAITETVGTAQYF	TGTGCCATCACAGAAACGGTAGGAACGGCCCAGTACTTC
.	14	.	TRBV6-5	TRBJ2-3	CASSYSTNTDTQYF	TGTGCCAGCAGTTACTCGACTAACACAGATACGCAGTATTTT
TRBD1	12	.	TRBV6-5	TRBJ2-7	CASRRDSYEQYF	TGTGCCAGCAGGAGGGACAGCTACGAGCAGTACTTC
.	12	.	TRBV6-1	TRBJ2-7	CASSDTGWEQYF	TGTGCCAGCAGTGATACAGGGTGGGAGCAGTACTTC
TRBD1	16	.	TRBV10-3	TRBJ2-7	CAISARGQGPSYEQYF	TGTGCCATCAGTGCGAGGGGACAGGGCCCCTCCTACGAGCAGTACTTC
.	15	.	TRBV2	TRBJ1-6	CASSPTFTYNSPLHF	TGTGCCAGCAGTCCGACCTTCACCTATAATTCACCCCTCCACTTT
.	13	.	TRBV7-3	TRBJ2-5	CASSPQELETQYF	TGTGCCAGCAGCCCCCAGGAATTAGAGACCCAGTACTTC
.	14	.	TRBV9	TRBJ1-1	CASSQTDQNTEAFF	TGCGCCAGCAGCCAGACAGACCAGAACACTGAAGCTTTCTTT